These 5 T cell receptor beta chains share one sample of origin, sequenced in a study of T cell responses to AZD1222 COVID-19 vaccine. Repertoires were generated with immunoSEQ multiplex PCR, while TCRdb's copy carries only in-frame clones and drops some. Of 95,000 to 150,000 clones listed, about 91% are singletons. Sequencing used peripheral blood, obtained on day 0 of AZD1222 vaccination. The receptors shown here come from an adult in good health.

The chain combines TRBV9 with TRBJ1-2; perhaps TRBD1 as D (6 bases). This CDR3 has 13 amino acids. Trimming cost V 3 bases and J 4 bases, with 10 bases left between them. Per the germline V gene, CDR1 is SGDLS and CDR2 is YYNGEE. For the CDR3, the DNA is TGTGCCAGCAGCGCGGGGGCGGGCTATGGCTACACCTTC. Translation: CASSAGAGYGYTF.

V and J are TRBV12-3 or TRBV12-4 and TRBJ2-7; 9 bases map to TRBD1. Trimming cost V 6 bases and J 3 bases; bases outside gene matches: 3. The CDR3 loop spans 13 amino acids. CDR3 sequence: CASSRGQGYEQYF. In DNA, the CDR3 is TGTGCCAGCAGCCGGGGACAGGGCTACGAGCAGTACTTC.

The chain employs TRBV10-1 and TRBJ1-3; D ambiguous. V lost 0 bases to trimming and J lost 0 bases, with 9 bases between them. Germline lookup yields CDR1 WNHNN and CDR2 SYGVQD (reference sequence). The CDR3 is 16 residues long. The CDR3 spells CASSESVSSSGNTIYF. CDR3 nucleotides: TGCGCCAGCAGTGAGTCTGTCTCATCCTCTGGAAACACCATATATTTT.

The chain links TRBV28 to TRBJ1-5; 7 bases map to TRBD1. CDR1 MDHEN and CDR2 SYDVKM come from the germline V gene. The CDR3 spans 16 residues. V shed 3 bases, J shed 4 bases, and the junction held 9 bases outside the gene matches. CDR3 bases: TGTGCCAGCAGTTTGAAGGGGGCTCCGAATAATCAGCCCCAGCATTTT. Its protein product is CASSLKGAPNNQPQHF.

The chain has TRBV11-2 and TRBJ1-1; the D is unclear. CDR1 is SGHAT, CDR2 FQNNGV, per germline. V shed 6 bases and J shed 1 base, with 9 bases lying between them. The CDR3 contains 13 residues. CDR3 region: CASSLQRNTEAFF. Here the CDR3 DNA reads TGTGCCAGCAGTCTTCAAAGGAACACTGAAGCTTTCTTT.